This note documents a single T cell receptor (beta chain) sequence. A Seattle source enrolled patients during active infection and followed them longitudinally. The record originates from a study of blood T cell repertoires in COVID-19. The overall study: COVID-19 samples collected from the United States, Italy and Spain covered acute and convalescent phases.

The V gene's germline CDR1 is LNHDA and CDR2 SQIVND (reference sequence). The CDR3 is 14 amino acids. Trimming stripped 7 bases from V and 2 bases from J, with 14 bases between. Generated by immunoSEQ multiplex PCR, the TCRdb table keeps only in-frame clones and is missing some. The sample lists some 80,000 clones, about 89% occurring once. Sequenced material: peripheral blood. The chain employs TRBV19 and TRBJ1-1; D is perhaps TRBD1 (6 bases). The source of this sequence is a man in his forties or fifties with COVID-19, enrolled during active disease. The CDR3 is CASKGHIPNTEAFF. The CDR3 DNA reads as TGTGCCAGTAAGGGACACATACCCAACACTGAAGCTTTCTTT. Full variable domain (outside the CDR3, taken from reference TRBV19 and TRBJ1-1): DGGITQSPKYLFRKEGQNVTLSCEQNLNHDAMYWYRQDPGQGLRLIYYSQIVNDFQKGDIAEGYSVSREKKESFPLTVTSAQKNPTAFYLCASKGHIPNTEAFFGQGTRLTVV.